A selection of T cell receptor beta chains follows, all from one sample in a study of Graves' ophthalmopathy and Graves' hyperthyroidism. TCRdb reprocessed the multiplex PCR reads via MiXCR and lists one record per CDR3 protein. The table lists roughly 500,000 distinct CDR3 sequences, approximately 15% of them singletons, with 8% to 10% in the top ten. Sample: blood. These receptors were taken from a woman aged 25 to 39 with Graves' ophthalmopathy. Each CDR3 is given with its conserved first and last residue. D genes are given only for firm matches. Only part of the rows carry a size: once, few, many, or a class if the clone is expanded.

CATSRAKVDEAFF | TGTGCCACCAGCAGAGCTAAAGTAGATGAAGCTTTCTTT | - | many | TRBJ1-1 | TRBV15
CASTAPRVGLETQYF | TGTGCCAGCACCGCACCACGGGTAGGGCTAGAGACCCAGTACTTC | - | - | TRBJ2-5 | TRBV7-8
CASSKGGWGAGELFF | TGTGCCAGTAGTAAAGGGGGGTGGGGCGCCGGGGAGCTGTTTTTT | - | few | TRBJ2-2 | TRBV19
CAISDSTGDEAFF | TGTGCCATCAGTGACTCGACAGGGGATGAAGCTTTCTTT | TRBD1 | - | TRBJ1-1 | TRBV10-3
CALEGQQSYEQYF | TGTGCGCTCGAGGGACAGCAGTCCTACGAGCAGTACTTC | TRBD1 | many | TRBJ2-7 | TRBV30
CASNPSFGYTEASF | TGTGCCAGTAACCCATCCTTCGGATACACTGAAGCTTCCTTT | - | few | TRBJ1-1 | TRBV19
CASSLRQGFYGYTF | TGTGCCAGCTCACTAAGACAGGGGTTCTATGGCTACACCTTC | TRBD1 | many | TRBJ1-2 | TRBV18
CASSLEWGGIGYTF | TGCGCCAGCAGCTTGGAATGGGGGGGTATTGGCTACACCTTC | - | many | TRBJ1-2 | TRBV5-1
CASSDQWLNQPQHF | TGTGCCAGCAGTGATCAGTGGTTGAATCAGCCCCAGCATTTT | - | few | TRBJ1-5 | TRBV2
CSAGAPGTAQYEQYF | TGCAGTGCTGGGGCCCCCGGAACAGCCCAATACGAGCAGTACTTC | - | many | TRBJ2-7 | TRBV20-1
CASSLLDRGHHLNTEAFF | TGTGCCAGCAGCCTCCTCGACAGGGGCCACCATTTGAACACTGAAGCTTTCTTT | TRBD1 | many | TRBJ1-1 | TRBV28
CASSVEYWETQYF | TGTGCCAGCAGTGTGGAGTATTGGGAGACCCAGTACTTC | - | many | TRBJ2-5 | TRBV2
CAISDVGQVRSSSSYEQYF | TGTGCCATCAGTGACGTGGGGCAGGTCCGATCTTCTAGCTCCTACGAGCAGTACTTC | - | - | TRBJ2-7 | TRBV10-3
CASSLAWQNSQEAFF | TGTGCCAGCAGTTTGGCATGGCAGAACTCCCAAGAGGCTTTCTTT | - | many | TRBJ1-1 | TRBV12-3/TRBV12-4
CSVETSDSYEQYF | TGCAGCGTTGAAACTAGCGACTCCTACGAGCAGTACTTC | TRBD2 | many | TRBJ2-7 | TRBV29-1
CASSLDNGLNIQYF | TGCGCCAGCAGCTTGGATAATGGGCTTAACATTCAGTACTTC | - | many | TRBJ2-4 | TRBV5-1
CASSVVAEWGAGYTF | TGTGCCAGCAGCGTAGTCGCGGAGTGGGGGGCTGGCTACACCTTC | - | many | TRBJ1-2 | TRBV9
CASSLVDYRARSPLHF | TGTGCCAGCAGCTTAGTAGACTACAGGGCACGTTCACCCCTCCACTTT | - | many | TRBJ1-6 | TRBV11-2
CATSTTGAGELFF | TGTGCCACCAGCACCACAGGGGCCGGGGAGCTGTTTTTT | TRBD1 | many | TRBJ2-2 | TRBV15
CASSSGGRGTEAFF | TGTGCCAGCAGTTCTGGGGGCCGGGGCACTGAAGCTTTCTTT | - | many | TRBJ1-1 | TRBV27
CASSRIRDTTYGYTF | TGTGCCAGCAGTAGGATTCGGGACACTACCTATGGCTACACCTTC | - | many | TRBJ1-2 | TRBV6-5
CASSAPGQLQETQYF | TGTGCCAGCAGTGCCCCGGGACAGCTCCAAGAGACCCAGTACTTC | TRBD1 | few | TRBJ2-5 | TRBV6-1
CASSLGQHLYEQYF | TGTGCCAGCAGTCTCGGGCAACACCTTTACGAGCAGTACTTC | - | - | TRBJ2-7 | TRBV3-1
CAWRAFWTDFKHNSPLHF | TGTGCCTGGAGGGCATTTTGGACCGACTTTAAACATAATTCACCCCTCCACTTT | - | - | TRBJ1-6 | TRBV30
CASSPNKGAPAYTF | TGTGCCAGCTCACCGAATAAGGGGGCGCCGGCCTACACCTTC | TRBD1 | many | TRBJ1-2 | TRBV18
CASSSPDREAYGYTF | TGCGCCAGCAGCTCCCCGGACAGGGAGGCCTATGGCTACACCTTC | TRBD1 | many | TRBJ1-2 | TRBV5-1
CATGALTGANVLTF | TGTGCAACCGGGGCCCTCACTGGGGCCAACGTCCTGACTTTC | - | many | TRBJ2-6 | TRBV30
CASSITGTGGEAFF | TGTGCCAGTAGTATTACCGGGACAGGCGGTGAAGCTTTCTTT | TRBD1 | many | TRBJ1-1 | TRBV19
CASSLQALQETQYF | TGTGCCAGCAGTTTACAGGCCTTGCAAGAGACCCAGTACTTC | - | many | TRBJ2-5 | TRBV12-3/TRBV12-4
CASGPLQGTDTGELFF | TGTGCTAGTGGGCCTCTTCAGGGAACCGACACCGGGGAGCTGTTTTTT | - | many | TRBJ2-2 | TRBV12-5
CASSFWGESLEQYF | TGTGCCAGCAGTTTTTGGGGAGAGTCCCTCGAGCAGTACTTC | - | many | TRBJ2-7 | TRBV12-3/TRBV12-4
CASSLTGGLGQPQHF | TGTGCCAGCAGCCTGACAGGGGGCTTGGGTCAGCCCCAGCATTTT | TRBD1 | - | TRBJ1-5 | TRBV3-1
CASSAWVGGRNTEAFF | TGTGCCAGCAGCGCTTGGGTAGGGGGTCGGAACACTGAAGCTTTCTTT | - | many | TRBJ1-1 | TRBV9
CASSIAGTGGFGGYTF | TGTGCCAGCAGTATCGCCGGGACAGGGGGATTTGGCGGCTACACCTTC | TRBD1 | many | TRBJ1-2 | TRBV6-1
CASSSRGGETQYF | TGTGCCAGCAGCTCTAGGGGGGGGGAGACCCAGTACTTC | - | few | TRBJ2-5 | TRBV11-2
CASSDGTGDREQYF | TGCGCCAGCAGCGATGGGACAGGGGATAGAGAGCAGTACTTC | TRBD1 | - | TRBJ2-7 | TRBV5-1
CASSLPLKNYGYTF | TGTGCCAGCAGCCTACCCCTAAAAAACTATGGCTACACCTTC | - | many | TRBJ1-2 | TRBV4-2
CSAPGGQGNSGANVLTF | TGCAGTGCGCCGGGGGGACAGGGGAACTCCGGGGCCAACGTCCTGACTTTC | TRBD1 | many | TRBJ2-6 | TRBV20-1
CASTRGGLYGYTF | TGTGCCAGCACCCGAGGGGGGCTCTATGGCTACACCTTC | - | many | TRBJ1-2 | TRBV6-5
CASSVGGQGNSHLHF | TGTGCCAGCAGCGTAGGGGGACAGGGGAATTCACACCTCCACTTT | TRBD1 | few | TRBJ1-6 | TRBV9
CASSFPAPWIICEQYF | TGCGCCAGCAGCTTTCCAGCTCCATGGATAATTTGCGAGCAGTACTTC | - | many | TRBJ2-7 | TRBV5-1
CSARDGTGGNLSNQPQHF | TGCAGTGCTAGAGACGGGACAGGGGGTAACCTTAGCAATCAGCCCCAGCATTTT | TRBD1 | - | TRBJ1-5 | TRBV20-1
CASSQGDSAGQYF | TGCGCCAGCAGCCAAGGCGACAGCGCCGGGCAGTACTTC | - | many | TRBJ2-7 | TRBV4-1
CASSFSGTSGPRVDTQYF | TGTGCCAGCAGTTTCTCCGGGACTAGCGGGCCTAGGGTAGATACGCAGTATTTT | TRBD2 | many | TRBJ2-3 | TRBV27
CASSHSIVETQYF | TGCGCCAGCAGCCATTCAATCGTGGAGACCCAGTACTTC | - | few | TRBJ2-5 | TRBV4-1
CASSSGQGTPYEQYF | TGTGCCAGCAGCTCCGGACAGGGTACTCCCTACGAGCAGTACTTC | TRBD1 | many | TRBJ2-7 | TRBV7-6
CASSRRERSNTEAFF | TGTGCCAGCAGCCGACGGGAAAGGTCGAACACTGAAGCTTTCTTT | - | - | TRBJ1-1 | TRBV4-2
CASSRDRGRQETQYF | TGTGCCAGCAGTCGGGACAGGGGGAGGCAAGAGACCCAGTACTTC | TRBD1 | many | TRBJ2-5 | TRBV12-3/TRBV12-4
CASSLVGLAGVGGRETQYF | TGTGCCAGCAGCTTAGTAGGGCTAGCGGGAGTAGGGGGTCGGGAGACCCAGTACTTC | TRBD2 | many | TRBJ2-5 | TRBV7-8
CASSFTGDGNQPQHF | TGTGCCAGCAGCTTTACAGGGGATGGCAATCAGCCCCAGCATTTT | TRBD1 | many | TRBJ1-5 | TRBV7-9
CASSLWSLRTVRKNIQYF | TGTGCCAGCAGTTTATGGTCTCTTCGGACAGTCCGCAAAAACATTCAGTACTTC | - | many | TRBJ2-4 | TRBV28
CASSLRQELYGYTF | TGTGCCAGCAGTTTAAGGCAGGAACTCTATGGCTACACCTTC | - | many | TRBJ1-2 | TRBV12-3/TRBV12-4